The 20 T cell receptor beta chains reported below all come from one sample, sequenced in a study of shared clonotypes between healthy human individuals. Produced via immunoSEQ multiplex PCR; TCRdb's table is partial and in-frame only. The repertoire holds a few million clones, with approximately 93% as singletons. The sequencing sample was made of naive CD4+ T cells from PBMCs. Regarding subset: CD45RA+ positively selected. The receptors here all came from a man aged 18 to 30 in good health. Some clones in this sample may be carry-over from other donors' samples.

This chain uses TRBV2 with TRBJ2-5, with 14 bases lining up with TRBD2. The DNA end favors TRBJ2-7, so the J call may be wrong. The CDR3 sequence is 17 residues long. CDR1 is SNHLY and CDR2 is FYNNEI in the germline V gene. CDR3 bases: TGTGCCAGTCCAAAGGGTACAGGACTAGCGGGAGGCCACGAGCAGTACTTC. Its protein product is CASPKGTGLAGGHEQYF.

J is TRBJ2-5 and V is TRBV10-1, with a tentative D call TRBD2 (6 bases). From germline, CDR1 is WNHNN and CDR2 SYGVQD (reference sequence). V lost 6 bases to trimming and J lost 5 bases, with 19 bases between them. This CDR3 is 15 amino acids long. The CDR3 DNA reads TGCGCCAGCAGCGGGGGATCCGGATCAGGGGAGACCCAGTACTTC. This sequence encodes CASSGGSGSGETQYF.

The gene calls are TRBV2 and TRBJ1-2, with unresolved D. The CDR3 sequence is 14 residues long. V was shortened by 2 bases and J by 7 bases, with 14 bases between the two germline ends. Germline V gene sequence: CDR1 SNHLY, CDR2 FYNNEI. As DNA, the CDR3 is TGTGCCAGCAGTGAATTCGGAGGGAGCACTGGCTACACCTTC. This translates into CASSEFGGSTGYTF.

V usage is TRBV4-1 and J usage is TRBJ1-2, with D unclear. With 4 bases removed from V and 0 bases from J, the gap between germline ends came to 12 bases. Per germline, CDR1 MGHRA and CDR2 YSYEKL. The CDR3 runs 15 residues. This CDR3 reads CASSPTGPSNYGYTF. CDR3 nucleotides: TGCGCCAGCAGCCCTACTGGACCCTCTAACTATGGCTACACCTTC.

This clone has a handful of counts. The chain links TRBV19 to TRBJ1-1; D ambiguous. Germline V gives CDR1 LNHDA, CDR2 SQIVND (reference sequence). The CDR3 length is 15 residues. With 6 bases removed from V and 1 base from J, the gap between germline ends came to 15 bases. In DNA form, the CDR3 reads TGTGCCAGTAGCGACGTAGGTCGGGAGAACACTGAAGCTTTCTTT. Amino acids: CASSDVGRENTEAFF.

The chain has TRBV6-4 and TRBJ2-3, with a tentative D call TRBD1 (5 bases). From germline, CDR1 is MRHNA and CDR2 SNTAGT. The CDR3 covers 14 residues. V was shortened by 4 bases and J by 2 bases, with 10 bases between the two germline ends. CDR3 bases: TGTGCCAGCAGTGCGACAGAAGCCACAGATACGCAGTATTTT. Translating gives CASSATEATDTQYF.

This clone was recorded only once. In nucleotides, the CDR3 is TGTGCCACCAGCAGAGATCCCACTAGCAATCAGCCCCAGCATTTT. Amino acids: CATSRDPTSNQPQHF. V gene TRBV15 combines with J gene TRBJ1-5; D is unresolved. The CDR3 has 15 residues. Between the trimmed V and J ends, which lost 0 bases and 0 bases, there was a span of 6 bases. Germline CDR1 is LNHNV and CDR2 is YYDKDF (reference sequence). The complete variable domain, with remaining parts taken from reference TRBV15 and TRBJ1-5, reads DAMVIQNPRYQVTQFGKPVTLSCSQTLNHNVMYWYQQKSSQAPKLLFHYYDKDFNNEADTPDNFQSRRPNTSFCFLDIRSPGLGDTAMYLCATSRDPTSNQPQHFGDGTRLSIL.

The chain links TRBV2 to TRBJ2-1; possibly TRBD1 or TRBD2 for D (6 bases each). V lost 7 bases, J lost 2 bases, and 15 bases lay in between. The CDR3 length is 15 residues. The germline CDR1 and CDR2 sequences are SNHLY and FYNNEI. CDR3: CASTPDGGPYNEQFF. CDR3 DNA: TGTGCCAGCACCCCGGATGGGGGGCCCTACAATGAGCAGTTCTTC.

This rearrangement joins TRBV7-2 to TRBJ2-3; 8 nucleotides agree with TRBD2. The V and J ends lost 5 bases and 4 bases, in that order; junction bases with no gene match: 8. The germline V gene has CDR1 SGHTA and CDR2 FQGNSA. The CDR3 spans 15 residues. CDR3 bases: TGTGCCAGCAGCAAGGGACTAGTTTGGGCAGATACGCAGTATTTT. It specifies CASSKGLVWADTQYF.

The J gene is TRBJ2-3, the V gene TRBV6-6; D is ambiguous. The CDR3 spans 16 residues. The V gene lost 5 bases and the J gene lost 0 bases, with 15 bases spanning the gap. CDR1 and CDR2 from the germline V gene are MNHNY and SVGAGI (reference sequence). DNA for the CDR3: TGTGCCAGCAGTCCCAGACACGTCGCTAGCACAGATACGCAGTATTTT. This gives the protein CASSPRHVASTDTQYF.

This CDR3 reads CASSLQGSEVNEQYF. The CDR3 DNA reads TGCGCCAGCAGCCTACAGGGGTCCGAAGTCAACGAGCAGTACTTC. The V and J genes are TRBV5-1 and TRBJ2-7, with 7 bases identical to TRBD1. Germline V gene lookup returns CDR1 SGHRS and CDR2 YFSETQ. The length of the CDR3 is 15 residues. The junction had 12 bases not matched to a gene; V was cut back by 4 bases and J by 5 bases. Full variable domain (remainder filled in from reference TRBV5-1 and TRBJ2-7): KAGVTQTPRYLIKTRGQQVTLSCSPISGHRSVSWYQQTPGQGLQFLFEYFSETQRNKGNFPGRFSGRQFSNSRSEMNVSTLELGDSALYLCASSLQGSEVNEQYFGPGTRLTVT.

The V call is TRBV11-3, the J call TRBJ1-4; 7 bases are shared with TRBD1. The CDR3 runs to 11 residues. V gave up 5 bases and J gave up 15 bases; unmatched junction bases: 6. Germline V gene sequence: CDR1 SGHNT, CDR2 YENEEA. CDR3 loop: CASSPTGLVFF. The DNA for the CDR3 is TGTGCCAGCAGCCCGACAGGGCTTGTGTTTTTT.

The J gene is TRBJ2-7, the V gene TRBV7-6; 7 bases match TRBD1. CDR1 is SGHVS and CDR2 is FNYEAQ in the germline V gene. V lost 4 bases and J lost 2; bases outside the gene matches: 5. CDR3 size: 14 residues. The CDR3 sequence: CASSWDRPTYEQYF. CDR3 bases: TGTGCCAGCAGCTGGGACAGACCCACCTACGAGCAGTACTTC.

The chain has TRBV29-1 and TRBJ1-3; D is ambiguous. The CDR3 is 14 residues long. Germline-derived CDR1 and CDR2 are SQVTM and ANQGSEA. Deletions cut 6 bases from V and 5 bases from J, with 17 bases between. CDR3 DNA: TGCAGCGTCGGTCTTGGCGGAACACGAAACACCATATATTTT. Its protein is CSVGLGGTRNTIYF. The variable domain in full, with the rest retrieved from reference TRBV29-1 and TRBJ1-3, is SAVISQKPSRDICQRGTSLTIQCQVDSQVTMMFWYRQQPGQSLTLIATANQGSEATYESGFVIDKFPISRPNLTFSTLTVSNMSPEDSSIYLCSVGLGGTRNTIYFGEGSWLTVV.

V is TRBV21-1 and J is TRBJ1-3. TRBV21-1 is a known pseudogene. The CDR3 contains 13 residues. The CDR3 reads CASSKTAGNTIYF. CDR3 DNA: TGTGCCAGCAGCAAAACCGCTGGAAACACCATATATTTT.

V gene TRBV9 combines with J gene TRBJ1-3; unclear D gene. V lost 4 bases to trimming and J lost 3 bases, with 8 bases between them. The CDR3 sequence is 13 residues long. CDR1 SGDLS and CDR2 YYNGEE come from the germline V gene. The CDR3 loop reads CASSPPVGNTIYF. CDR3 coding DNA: TGTGCCAGCAGCCCCCCCGTTGGAAACACCATATATTTT.

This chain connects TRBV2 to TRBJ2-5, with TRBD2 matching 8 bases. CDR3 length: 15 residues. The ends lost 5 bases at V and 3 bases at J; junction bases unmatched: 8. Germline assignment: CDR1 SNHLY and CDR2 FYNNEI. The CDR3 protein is CASSPVAGLEETQYF. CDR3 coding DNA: TGTGCCAGCAGTCCGGTAGCGGGGTTAGAAGAGACCCAGTACTTC. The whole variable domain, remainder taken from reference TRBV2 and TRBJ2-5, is EPEVTQTPSHQVTQMGQEVILRCVPISNHLYFYWYRQILGQKVEFLVSFYNNEISEKSEIFDDQFSVERPDGSNFTLKIRSTKLEDSAMYFCASSPVAGLEETQYFGPGTRLLVL.

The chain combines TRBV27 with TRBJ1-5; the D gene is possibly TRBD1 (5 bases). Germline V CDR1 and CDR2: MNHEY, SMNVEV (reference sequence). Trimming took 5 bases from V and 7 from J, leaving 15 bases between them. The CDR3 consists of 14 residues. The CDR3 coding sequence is TGTGCCAGCAGTCGTGTGGCGGGGGAGCAGCCCCAGCATTTT. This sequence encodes CASSRVAGEQPQHF.

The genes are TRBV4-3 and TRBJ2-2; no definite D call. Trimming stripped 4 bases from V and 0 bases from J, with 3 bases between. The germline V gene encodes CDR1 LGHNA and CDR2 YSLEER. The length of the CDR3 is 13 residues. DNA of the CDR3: TGCGCCAGCAGCCGAACGAACACCGGGGAGCTGTTTTTT. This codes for CASSRTNTGELFF.

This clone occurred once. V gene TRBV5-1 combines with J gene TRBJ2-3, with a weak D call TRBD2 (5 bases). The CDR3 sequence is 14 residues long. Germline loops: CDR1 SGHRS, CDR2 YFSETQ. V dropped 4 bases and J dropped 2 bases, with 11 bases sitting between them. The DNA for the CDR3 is TGCGCCAGCAGCCCCGGAGGAAACACAGATACGCAGTATTTT. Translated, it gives CASSPGGNTDTQYF.